This T cell receptor beta chain was captured in a study of blood T cell repertoires in COVID-19. Study information: COVID-19 samples collected from the United States, Italy and Spain covered acute and convalescent phases. T cells, B-cell-depleted T cells, or PBMCs supplied cDNA or gDNA.

Original processing notes: By means of reference gene primer amplification, nucleated cell counts were estimated. Sequencing used immunoSEQ multiplex PCR; TCRdb keeps in-frame clones, though not all of them. V and J calls plus clone size are reproduced from that table; the DNA served to infer D and trimming. In the table there are some 670,000 clones, about nine tenths of which are singletons. There are 13 residues in the CDR3. With V trimmed by 8 bases and J by 5 bases, 8 bases remained unmatched. CDR1 and CDR2 from the germline V gene are GTSNPN and SVGIG (reference sequence). The source material was peripheral blood. The chain links TRBV30 to TRBJ1-1; 10 bases agree with TRBD1. This clonotype originated in a woman younger than 35 with acute or convalescent COVID-19. The CDR3 DNA reads TGTGCCCAAGAGACAGGGGGCAGTACTGAAGCTTTCTTT. This gives the protein CAQETGGSTEAFF.